This T cell receptor beta chain was sequenced in a study of metastatic and nonmetastatic thyroid tumors. About the study: Malignant thyroid and benign thyroid patients provided blood and tumor or nodule tissue whose repertoires were compared.

General study results and limits: According to reports, the diversity of TCR beta was significantly higher in malignant thyroid tumors than in benign nodules, and this held in both blood and tumor samples.

To note about this clone: Its antigen remains unknown. Its ends do not fully match the called genes, so a read error is possible.

Study processing details: What underpinned the distant-metastasis classifier for papillary thyroid cancer was the set of CDR3 differences across clinicopathological groups. Using MiXCR, TCRdb re-called clones from the PCR reads. In this record, the V and J calls reflect TCRdb's handling and not the investigators' own analysis. The profile covers more than 35,000 clones, with about 18% appearing a single time and roughly 5.6% taken by the ten largest. Every patient was untreated before thyroid surgery. Germline assignment: CDR1 SGHAT and CDR2 FQDESV (reference sequence). This CDR3 has 16 residues. Sequenced input: blood. This TCR derives from a male donor with papillary thyroid cancer or a benign thyroid nodule (not recorded which). Some clones in this sample may be carry-over from other donors' samples. The chain combines TRBV11-1 with TRBJ2-1, with D perhaps matching TRBD2 (5 bases). The CDR3 DNA follows: TGTGCCAGCAGCTCACAGACTATCGTGAGTTTAAATGAGCGGTTCTTC. It specifies CASSSQTIVSLNERFF.